These 19 T cell receptor beta chains originate from one sample sequenced in a study of metastatic and nonmetastatic thyroid tumors. TCRdb re-analyzed the PCR reads through MiXCR. The repertoire holds tens of thousands of clones, with about an eighth as singletons. Thyroid surgery was preceded by no treatment in any patient. Sequenced: blood. These receptors were taken from a female donor with papillary thyroid cancer or a benign thyroid nodule (not recorded which). Some clones in this sample may be carry-over from other donors' samples.

The sample holds many counts of this clone. This specimen includes other DNA sequences encoding the same CDR3. The chain employs TRBV10-1 and TRBJ2-1; unclear D gene. Germline CDR1 WNHNN, CDR2 SYGVQD (reference sequence). The CDR3 has 13 amino acids. V was clipped by 4 bases and J by 4 bases, with 8 bases between them. CDR3 in amino acids: CASSASRYNEQFF. In DNA form, the CDR3 reads TGCGCCAGCAGTGCCTCTAGGTACAATGAGCAGTTCTTC.

A word on this clone: A read error may explain this, as a much larger clone is one base away. This chain links TRBV5-4 with TRBJ1-1; D is uncertain. This CDR3 is 16 amino acids long. V dropped 3 bases and J dropped 0 bases, with 15 bases sitting between them. CDR1 is SGHNT, CDR2 YYREEE, per germline (reference sequence). In nucleotides, the CDR3 is TGTGCCAGCAGCTCCGGGGTGGCCCTCATGAACACTGAAGCTTTCTTT. Protein sequence: CASSSGVALMNTEAFF.

This clone was seen repeatedly, ten times or more. The chain has TRBV12-3 or TRBV12-4 and TRBJ2-5; the D is unclear. This CDR3 has 14 amino acids. The V and J ends lost 3 bases and 4 bases respectively, with 12 bases between them. CDR3 sequence reads: CASSLVQPGETQYF. The CDR3 coding sequence is TGTGCCAGCAGTTTGGTGCAGCCGGGAGAGACCCAGTACTTC.

The sample holds many counts of this clone. Other nucleotide sequences in the sample specify the same CDR3. This chain uses TRBV5-1 with TRBJ2-4; 7 nucleotides align to TRBD2. V lost 3 bases and J lost 7; bases outside the gene matches: 16. This CDR3 spans 17 amino acids. CDR1 is SGHRS and CDR2 is YFSETQ in the germline V gene. The CDR3 sequence is CASSSESGTPGGNIQYF. The CDR3 DNA reads TGCGCCAGCAGCTCTGAATCTGGGACTCCCGGGGGGAACATTCAGTACTTC.

Ten or more counts support this clone. The chain has TRBV6-2 or TRBV6-3 and TRBJ1-1; 7 bases map to TRBD1. V was clipped by 4 bases and J by 0 bases; unmatched bases: 17. The CDR3 contains 19 residues. Germline CDR1 and CDR2: MNHEY and SVGEGT. The CDR3 DNA reads TGTGCCAGCAGTTCAATCTTCAGGGGGGGGCCGTCGATGAACACTGAAGCTTTCTTT. Translation gives CASSSIFRGGPSMNTEAFF.

This clone showed up many times. The chain carries TRBV7-2 and TRBJ2-5; the D gene is possibly TRBD1 (5 bases). The CDR3 covers 14 residues. V lost 2 bases and J 2 bases, leaving 9 bases between the germline ends. CDR1 and CDR2 from the germline V gene are SGHTA and FQGNSA. In DNA form, the CDR3 reads TGTGCCAGCAGCTTACAGGGTGGGCAAGAGACCCAGTACTTC. It codes for CASSLQGGQETQYF.

This clone was counted at least ten times. V and J are TRBV4-1 and TRBJ1-5, with a weak D call TRBD1 (5 bases). Per germline, CDR1 MGHRA and CDR2 YSYEKL. Trimming removed 0 bases at V and 9 bases at J, with 9 bases between. The CDR3 spans 13 residues. The CDR3 loop is CASSQDPRGPQHF. CDR3 coding DNA: TGCGCCAGCAGCCAAGACCCAAGGGGGCCCCAGCATTTT.

To note about this clone: A much larger clone lies one base from this, so it may be a read error. V and J are TRBV7-2 and TRBJ2-3; D unclear. Germline CDR1 reads SGHTA; CDR2 reads FQGNSA. CDR3 length equals 14 residues. Trimming took off 8 bases at V and 0 bases at J, with 12 bases between the two ends. CDR3 region: CASALSASTDTQYF. CDR3 nucleotide sequence: TGTGCCAGCGCCCTAAGTGCTAGCACAGATACGCAGTATTTT.

This clone was counted only a few times. The chain joins TRBV4-1 to TRBJ2-7; TRBD2 agrees at 7 bases. After removal of 1 base from V and 10 bases from J, the junction contained 7 bases not matched to a gene. The CDR3 is made up of 13 amino acids. Germline values: CDR1 MGHRA, CDR2 YSYEKL. CDR3 protein: CASSQAGRDYQYF. The CDR3, as DNA: TGCGCCAGCAGCCAAGCAGGTCGGGACTATCAGTACTTC.

This clone has at least ten counts. The rearrangement joins TRBV18 to TRBJ1-3, with a tentative D call TRBD1 (5 bases). V lost 3 bases, J lost 5 bases, and 11 bases lay in between. The germline gives CDR1 KGHSH, CDR2 LQKENI. The CDR3 runs 14 residues. The CDR3: CASSPGDGRNTIYF. DNA for the CDR3: TGTGCCAGCTCACCGGGGGACGGTAGAAACACCATATATTTT.

This clone appeared many times. The V and J genes are TRBV15 and TRBJ1-2; the match to TRBD1 covers 7 bases. With V trimmed by 3 bases and J by 7 bases, 11 bases remained unmatched. The CDR3 has 15 residues. Germline V gene data show CDR1 as LNHNV and CDR2 as YYDKDF (reference sequence). CDR3 coding DNA: TGTGCCACCAGCAGTCAACAGGGGACCTTCTCTGGCTACACCTTC. Amino acid sequence: CATSSQQGTFSGYTF.

The V and J genes are TRBV6-1 and TRBJ2-2, with 7 bases fitting TRBD2. The length of the CDR3 is 16 residues. Germline values: CDR1 MNHNS, CDR2 SASEGT. With V trimmed by 2 bases and J by 4 bases, 7 bases remained unmatched. CDR3 DNA: TGTGCCAGCAGTGAAACATTACGGGGGGTCACCGGGGAGCTGTTTTTT. As protein: CASSETLRGVTGELFF.

In this sample, this clone turned up many times. This chain joins TRBV18 and TRBJ2-1; the match to TRBD2 covers 7 bases. Germline loops: CDR1 KGHSH, CDR2 LQKENI. This CDR3 has 14 amino acids. V was pared by 6 bases and J by 0 bases, with 2 bases of the junction left unmatched. CDR3 DNA: TGTGCCAGCTCGCCTAGCGGCTCCTACAATGAGCAGTTCTTC. This translates into CASSPSGSYNEQFF.

The table lists this clone with many counts. The chain has TRBV12-3 or TRBV12-4 and TRBJ2-1, with a tentative D call TRBD2 (5 bases). The CDR3 length is 11 residues. Between the trimmed V and J ends, which lost 3 bases and 14 bases, there was a span of 11 bases. The CDR3 DNA reads TGTGCCAGCAGTTTTGGCGCGGAGGAGTTCTTC. Its translation: CASSFGAEEFF.

Ten or more counts support this clone. The chain couples TRBV5-1 to TRBJ2-3; TRBD2 matches 10 bases. Germline CDR1 SGHRS, CDR2 YFSETQ. Unmatched junction bases numbered 9, after V lost 4 bases and J lost 4 bases. The CDR3 runs 16 residues. Here the CDR3 DNA reads TGCGCCAGCAGCCCACTAGCGGGGAGTCGGGCAGATACGCAGTATTTT. Encoded protein: CASSPLAGSRADTQYF.

This clone was counted at least ten times. The rearrangement uses TRBV12-3 or TRBV12-4 and TRBJ1-1; TRBD1 matches 8 bases. V lost 4 bases to trimming and J lost 4 bases; unmatched junction nucleotides: 5. This CDR3 is 14 amino acids long. The CDR3 DNA sequence: TGTGCCAGCAGTTCGACAGGGGACGGCACTGAAGCTTTCTTT. Protein product: CASSSTGDGTEAFF.

There are many counts of this clone. The V gene is TRBV11-2, the J gene TRBJ2-7; D might be TRBD2 (5 bases). V lost 3 bases to trimming and J lost 2 bases, with 11 bases between them. The CDR3 has 14 amino acids. CDR1 and CDR2 from the germline V gene are SGHAT and FQNNGV. CDR3 amino acids: CASSFRDSAYEQYF. CDR3 nucleotide sequence: TGTGCCAGCAGCTTCCGGGATTCCGCCTACGAGCAGTACTTC.

This clone was seen ten or more times. The V and J genes are TRBV24-1 and TRBJ1-2; a weak D match, TRBD1 (6 bases). CDR3 length: 13 amino acids. CDR1 and CDR2 from the germline V gene are KGHDR and SFDVKD. The germline V and J ends were trimmed by 4 bases and 9 bases, with 14 bases remaining between them. The CDR3 coding sequence is TGTGCCACCAGTGACCACAGGGATTTTAGCTACACCTTC. Residues: CATSDHRDFSYTF.

The chain carries TRBV10-2 and TRBJ2-3, with 8 bases fitting TRBD2. The germline gives CDR1 WSHSY, CDR2 SAAADI. V dropped 8 bases and J dropped 4; count of bases not matched to a gene: 8. CDR3 length: 14 residues. The CDR3 DNA sequence: TGCGCCAGCCTGCATCGGCGGGGGGCAGATACGCAGTATTTT. It is translated as CASLHRRGADTQYF.